This TCR beta chain was recorded in a study of cytomegalovirus exposure and HLA in healthy donors. Findings and caveats of the study: Later analysis found that TCR beta chains associated with HLA were more clonally expanded than other, equally common chains.

The CDR3 extends over 16 amino acids. V was pared by 5 bases and J by 0 bases, with 16 bases between. CDR1 WNHNN and CDR2 SYGVQD come from the germline V gene (reference sequence). PCR used 60 Vbeta primers and 13 Jbeta primers. The method was immunoSEQ multiplex PCR; TCRdb's version includes in-frame clones alone and lacks a portion of them. Here the sample spans about 200,000 clones, 65% to 80% being singletons. As concerns this clone: Its target is not known.

Material: PBMCs. The genes are TRBV10-1 and TRBJ1-1, with D possibly being TRBD1 (6 bases). This TCR came from a girl aged 2 to 9 in good health and CMV-seronegative. This CDR3 reads CASSSIVGGLNTEAFF. The CDR3 nucleotides read TGCGCCAGCAGTTCAATCGTTGGGGGCCTGAACACTGAAGCTTTCTTT.